This entry is about one TCR beta chain. This CDR3 spans 12 amino acids. Germline CDR1 and CDR2: DFQATT and SNEGSKA (reference sequence). Trimming removed 3 bases from V and 0 bases from J, with 3 bases in between. This table comes from immunoSEQ multiplex PCR, and its TCRdb copy is limited to in-frame clones, with some not included. In the table there are 150,000 or so clones, roughly 88% of which are singletons. This specimen comes from a study of control samples from healthy donors and cancer patients. The clonotype comes from a woman aged 25 to 45 in good health. The sample was blood. The rearrangement joins TRBV20-1 to TRBJ1-3; D call uncertain. In nucleotides, the CDR3 is TGCAGTGCTAGTACCTCTGGAAACACCATATATTTT. Its protein is CSASTSGNTIYF.